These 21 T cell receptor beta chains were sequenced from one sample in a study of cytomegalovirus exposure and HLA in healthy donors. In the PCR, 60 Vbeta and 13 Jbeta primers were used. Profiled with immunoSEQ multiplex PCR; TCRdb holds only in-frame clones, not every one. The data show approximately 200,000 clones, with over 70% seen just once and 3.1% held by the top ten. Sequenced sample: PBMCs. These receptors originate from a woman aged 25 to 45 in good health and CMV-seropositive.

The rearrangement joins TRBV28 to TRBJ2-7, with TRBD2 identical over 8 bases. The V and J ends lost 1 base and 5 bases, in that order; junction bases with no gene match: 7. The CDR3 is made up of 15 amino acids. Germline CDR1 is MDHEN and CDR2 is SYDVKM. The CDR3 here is CASSLFASGSHEQYF. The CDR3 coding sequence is TGTGCCAGCAGTTTATTTGCCAGCGGGAGCCACGAGCAGTACTTC.

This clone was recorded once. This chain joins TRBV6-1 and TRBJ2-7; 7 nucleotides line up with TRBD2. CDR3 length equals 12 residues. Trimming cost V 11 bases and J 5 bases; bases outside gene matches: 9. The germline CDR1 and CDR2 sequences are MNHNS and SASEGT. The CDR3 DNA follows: TGTGCCTATCGGGAGGCTCACCACGAGCAGTACTTC. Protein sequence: CAYREAHHEQYF.

In nucleotides, the CDR3 is TGTGCCACTTCACTCTACACCTTC. It translates to CATSLYTF. This rearrangement joins TRBV11-2 to TRBJ1-2; D uncertain. The V gene's germline CDR1 is SGHAT and CDR2 FQNNGV. The CDR3 loop spans 8 amino acids. V dropped 10 bases and J dropped 10 bases, with 7 bases sitting between them.

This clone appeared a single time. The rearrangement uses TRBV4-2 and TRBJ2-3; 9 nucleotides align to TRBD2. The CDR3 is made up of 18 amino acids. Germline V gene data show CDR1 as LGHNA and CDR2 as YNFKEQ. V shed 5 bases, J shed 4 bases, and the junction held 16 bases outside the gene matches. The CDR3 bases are TGTGCCAGCAGCGGATCGAGATGGACTAGCGTAAATCCAGATACGCAGTATTTT. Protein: CASSGSRWTSVNPDTQYF.

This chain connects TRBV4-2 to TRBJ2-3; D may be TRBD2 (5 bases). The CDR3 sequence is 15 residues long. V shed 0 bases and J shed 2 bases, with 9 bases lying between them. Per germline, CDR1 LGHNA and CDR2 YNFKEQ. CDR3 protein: CASSQDRRPTDTQYF. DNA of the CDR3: TGTGCCAGCAGCCAAGATCGGAGGCCCACAGATACGCAGTATTTT.

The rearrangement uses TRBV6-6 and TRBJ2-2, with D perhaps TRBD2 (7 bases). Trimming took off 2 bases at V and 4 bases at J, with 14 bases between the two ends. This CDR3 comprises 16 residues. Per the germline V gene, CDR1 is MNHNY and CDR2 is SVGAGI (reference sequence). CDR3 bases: TGTGCCAGCAGTTACCCCCGCGGGGGCGGCACCGGGGAGCTGTTTTTT. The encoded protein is CASSYPRGGGTGELFF.

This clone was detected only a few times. CDR3 in DNA: TGTGCCAGCAGCACCGGAGGGACAGGTATCACAGATACGCAGTATTTT. Residues: CASSTGGTGITDTQYF. The gene calls are TRBV5-8 and TRBJ2-3; TRBD1 agrees at 8 bases. In germline, CDR1 is SGHTS, CDR2 YDEGEE. CDR3 length: 16 residues. J was trimmed by 2 bases and V by 4 bases; bases with no gene match: 9.

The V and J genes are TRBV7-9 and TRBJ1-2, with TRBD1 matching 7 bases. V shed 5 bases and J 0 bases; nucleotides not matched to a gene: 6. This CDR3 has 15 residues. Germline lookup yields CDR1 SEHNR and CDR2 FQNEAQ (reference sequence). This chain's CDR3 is CASSTGQESNYGYTF. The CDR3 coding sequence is TGTGCCAGCAGCACCGGACAGGAATCTAACTATGGCTACACCTTC.

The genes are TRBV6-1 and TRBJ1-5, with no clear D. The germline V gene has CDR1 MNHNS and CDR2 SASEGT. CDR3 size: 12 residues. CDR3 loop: CATQVLNQPQHF. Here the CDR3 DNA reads TGTGCGACGCAGGTCCTAAATCAGCCCCAGCATTTT.

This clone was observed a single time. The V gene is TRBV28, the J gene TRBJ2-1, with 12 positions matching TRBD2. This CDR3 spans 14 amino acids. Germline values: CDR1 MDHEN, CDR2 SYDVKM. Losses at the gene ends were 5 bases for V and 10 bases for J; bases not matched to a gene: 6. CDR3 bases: TGTGCCAGCAGTCCCCGCGGACTAGCGGGAGAGCAGTTCTTC. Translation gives CASSPRGLAGEQFF.

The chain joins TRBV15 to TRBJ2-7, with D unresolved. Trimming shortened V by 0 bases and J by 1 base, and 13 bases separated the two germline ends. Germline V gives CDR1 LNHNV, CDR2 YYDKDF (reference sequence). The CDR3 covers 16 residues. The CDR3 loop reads CATSRDRLVVSYEQYF. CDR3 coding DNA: TGTGCCACCAGCAGAGATCGGCTAGTCGTTTCCTACGAGCAGTACTTC.

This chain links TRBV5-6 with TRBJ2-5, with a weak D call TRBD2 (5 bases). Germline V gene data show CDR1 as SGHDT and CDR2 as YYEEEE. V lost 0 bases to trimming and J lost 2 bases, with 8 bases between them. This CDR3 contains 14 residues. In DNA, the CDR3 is TGTGCCAGCAGCTTGGAGGGAGCGCAAGAGACCCAGTACTTC. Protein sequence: CASSLEGAQETQYF.

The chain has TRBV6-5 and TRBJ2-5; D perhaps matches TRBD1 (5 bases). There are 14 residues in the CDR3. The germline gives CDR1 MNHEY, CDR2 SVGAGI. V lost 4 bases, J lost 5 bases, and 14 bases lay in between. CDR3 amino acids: CASSFQGSLETQYF. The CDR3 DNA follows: TGTGCCAGCAGTTTCCAGGGTTCCTTGGAGACCCAGTACTTC.

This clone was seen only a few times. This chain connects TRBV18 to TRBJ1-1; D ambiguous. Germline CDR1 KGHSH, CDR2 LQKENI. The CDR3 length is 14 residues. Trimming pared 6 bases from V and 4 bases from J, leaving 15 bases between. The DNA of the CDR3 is TGTGCCAGCTCGCCCGTGGCAGAGGGCACTGAAGCTTTCTTT. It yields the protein CASSPVAEGTEAFF.

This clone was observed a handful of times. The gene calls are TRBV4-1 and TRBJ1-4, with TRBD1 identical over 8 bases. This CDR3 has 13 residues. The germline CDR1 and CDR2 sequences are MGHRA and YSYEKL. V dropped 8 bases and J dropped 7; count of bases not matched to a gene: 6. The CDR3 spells CASLQGEGEKLFF. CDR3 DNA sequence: TGCGCCAGCCTACAGGGGGAAGGTGAAAAACTGTTTTTT.

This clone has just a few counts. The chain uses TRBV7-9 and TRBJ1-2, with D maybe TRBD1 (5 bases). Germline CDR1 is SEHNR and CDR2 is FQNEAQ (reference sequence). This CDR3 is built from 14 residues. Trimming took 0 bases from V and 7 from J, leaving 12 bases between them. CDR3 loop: CASSLARERVGYTF. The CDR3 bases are TGTGCCAGCAGCTTAGCCAGGGAAAGGGTTGGCTACACCTTC.

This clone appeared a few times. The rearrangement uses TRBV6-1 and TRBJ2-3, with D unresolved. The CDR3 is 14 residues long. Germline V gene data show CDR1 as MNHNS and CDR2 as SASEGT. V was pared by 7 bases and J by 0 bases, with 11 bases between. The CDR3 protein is CASTHTASTDTQYF. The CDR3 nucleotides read TGTGCCAGCACCCACACAGCTAGCACAGATACGCAGTATTTT.

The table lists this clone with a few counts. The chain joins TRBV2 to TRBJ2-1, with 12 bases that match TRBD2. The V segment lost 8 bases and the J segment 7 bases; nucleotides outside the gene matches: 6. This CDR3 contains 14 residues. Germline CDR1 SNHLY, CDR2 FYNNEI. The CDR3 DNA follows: TGTGCCAGCCTGACTAGCGGGAGTTGGAATGAGCAGTTCTTC. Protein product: CASLTSGSWNEQFF.

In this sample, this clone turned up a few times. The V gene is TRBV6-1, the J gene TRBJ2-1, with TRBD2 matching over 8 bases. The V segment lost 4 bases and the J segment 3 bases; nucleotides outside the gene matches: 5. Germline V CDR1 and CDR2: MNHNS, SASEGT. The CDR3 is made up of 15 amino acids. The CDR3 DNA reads TGTGCCAGCAGTGTTGAAGCGGGAGACTACAATGAGCAGTTCTTC. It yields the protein CASSVEAGDYNEQFF.

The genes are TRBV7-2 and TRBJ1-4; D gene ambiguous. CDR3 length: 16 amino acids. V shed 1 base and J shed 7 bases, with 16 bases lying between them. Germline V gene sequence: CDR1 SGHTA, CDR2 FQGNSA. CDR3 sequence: CASSLVTEGRAEKLFF. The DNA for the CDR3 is TGTGCCAGCAGCTTAGTAACTGAGGGCAGAGCTGAAAAACTGTTTTTT. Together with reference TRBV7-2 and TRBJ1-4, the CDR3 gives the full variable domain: GAGVSQSPSNKVTEKGKDVELRCDPISGHTALYWYRQSLGQGLEFLIYFQGNSAPDKSGLPSDRFSAERTGGSVSTLTIQRTQQEDSAVYLCASSLVTEGRAEKLFFGSGTQLSVL.

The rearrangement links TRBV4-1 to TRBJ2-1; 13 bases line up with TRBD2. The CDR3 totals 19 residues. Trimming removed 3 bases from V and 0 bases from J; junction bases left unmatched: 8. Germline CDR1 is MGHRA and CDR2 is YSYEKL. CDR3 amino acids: CASSHKGTSGVSSYNEQFF. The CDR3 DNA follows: TGCGCCAGCAGCCACAAGGGGACTAGCGGGGTTAGCTCCTACAATGAGCAGTTCTTC.